Presented here are 23 T cell receptor beta chains from one specimen sequenced in a study of blood T cell repertoires in COVID-19. Method: immunoSEQ multiplex PCR; TCRdb's copy keeps in-frame clones and lacks some. The sample lists 120,000 to 150,000 clones, around 87% seen once, with 5.4% in the top ten. The source material was peripheral blood. These receptors were taken from a human donor in a cohort sampled during active COVID-19.

This chain joins TRBV28 and TRBJ2-5; TRBD1 is a possible D gene (5 bases). CDR3 size: 15 residues. CDR1 and CDR2 from the germline V gene are MDHEN and SYDVKM. The V end lost 4 bases, the J end lost 1 base, and 13 bases lay between the germline ends. Here the CDR3 reads CASSSSTVGQETQYF. CDR3 nucleotides: TGTGCCAGCAGTTCCTCGACAGTAGGCCAAGAGACCCAGTACTTC.

This chain uses TRBV28 with TRBJ1-2, with 9 bases matching TRBD1. The length of the CDR3 is 14 residues. With V trimmed by 6 bases and J by 2 bases, 4 bases remained unmatched. CDR1 MDHEN and CDR2 SYDVKM come from the germline V gene. The CDR3 nucleotides read TGTGCCAGCAGCCGGGACAGGGTAAACTATGGCTACACCTTC. Its protein product is CASSRDRVNYGYTF.

The chain is built from TRBV7-9 and TRBJ2-7; the match to TRBD1 covers 11 bases. V lost 4 bases and J lost 7; bases outside the gene matches: 9. The germline V gene encodes CDR1 SEHNR and CDR2 FQNEAQ (reference sequence). The CDR3 contains 15 residues. CDR3 loop: CASSSYRTGGGEQYF. Here the CDR3 DNA reads TGTGCCAGCAGCTCATACCGGACAGGGGGCGGGGAGCAGTACTTC.

This sequence joins TRBV28 and TRBJ1-2, with D perhaps TRBD1 (6 bases). V was clipped by 8 bases and J by 4 bases, with 11 bases between them. Germline V gene data show CDR1 as MDHEN and CDR2 as SYDVKM. The CDR3 length is 12 residues. The CDR3 DNA sequence: TGTGCCAGCTACAGGGTGGGCTATGGCTACACCTTC. Translated, it gives CASYRVGYGYTF.

This sequence joins TRBV5-4 and TRBJ1-2; D remains ambiguous. V lost 2 bases and J lost 8, with 13 bases in between. CDR1 is SGHNT, CDR2 YYREEE, per germline (reference sequence). The CDR3 covers 13 residues. CDR3 nucleotide sequence: TGTGCCAGCAGCTTCATGGGAGGGCGAGGCTACACCTTC. This encodes CASSFMGGRGYTF.

The V gene is TRBV27, the J gene TRBJ1-1; D is uncertain. Between the trimmed V and J ends, which lost 6 bases and 4 bases, there was a span of 18 bases. The CDR3 sequence is 15 residues long. Germline V gene lookup returns CDR1 MNHEY and CDR2 SMNVEV (reference sequence). The DNA of the CDR3 is TGTGCCAGCAGCCCCACAGTAACTGCGGGCACTGAAGCTTTCTTT. This encodes CASSPTVTAGTEAFF.

The rearrangement links TRBV9 to TRBJ1-6; D is possibly TRBD1 (6 bases). Germline V gene data show CDR1 as SGDLS and CDR2 as YYNGEE. The V end was cut by 4 bases, the J end by 9 bases, with 11 bases between. The CDR3 contains 13 residues. CDR3 sequence: CASSRGQISPLHF. CDR3 in DNA: TGTGCCAGCAGCCGTGGACAGATTTCACCCCTCCACTTT. Using reference TRBV9 and TRBJ1-6 for the parts outside the CDR3, the full variable domain is DSGVTQTPKHLITATGQRVTLRCSPRSGDLSVYWYQQSLDQGLQFLIQYYNGEERAKGNILERFSAQQFPDLHSELNLSSLELGDSALYFCASSRGQISPLHFGNGTRLTVT.

The chain carries TRBV18 and TRBJ1-4, with 10 bases lining up with TRBD1. The CDR3 is made up of 14 amino acids. The germline gives CDR1 KGHSH, CDR2 LQKENI. The trim removed 6 bases at V and 5 bases at J, leaving 3 bases unmatched. In DNA form, the CDR3 reads TGTGCCAGCTCGCCGGGACAGGGGAATGAAAAACTGTTTTTT. This encodes CASSPGQGNEKLFF.

This sequence joins TRBV28 and TRBJ1-5; perhaps TRBD1 as D (5 bases). Germline CDR1 MDHEN, CDR2 SYDVKM. The ends were cut back, 1 base at V and 2 bases at J, with 15 bases in the middle. The CDR3 extends over 17 amino acids. The CDR3 DNA is TGTGCCAGCAGTTTATCATCTAAAGACAGACGCAATCAGCCCCAGCATTTT. Amino acids: CASSLSSKDRRNQPQHF.

V gene TRBV27 combines with J gene TRBJ2-7, with D unclear. From germline, CDR1 is MNHEY and CDR2 SMNVEV (reference sequence). The CDR3 totals 15 residues. V lost 2 bases and J 2 bases, leaving 13 bases between the germline ends. The CDR3 region is CASSLTEAPAYEQYF. CDR3 bases: TGTGCCAGCAGTTTAACCGAGGCGCCCGCCTACGAGCAGTACTTC.

V and J are TRBV6-5 and TRBJ1-1; D may be TRBD1 (5 bases). The germline V gene encodes CDR1 MNHEY and CDR2 SVGAGI. With 6 bases removed from V and 1 base from J, the gap between germline ends came to 12 bases. The CDR3 spans 14 residues. CDR3 amino acids: CASSLGGPNTEAFF. The CDR3 coding sequence is TGTGCCAGCAGCCTCGGGGGACCGAACACTGAAGCTTTCTTT.

DNA of the CDR3: TGCAGCGTTGAAGGCGTGAGCTCCTACGAGCAGTACTTC. Its translation: CSVEGVSSYEQYF. The chain is built from TRBV29-1 and TRBJ2-7; the D is unclear. Germline lookup yields CDR1 SQVTM and CDR2 ANQGSEA. The CDR3 has 13 residues. The ends were cut back, 1 base at V and 0 bases at J, with 7 bases in the middle.

The V call is TRBV7-9, the J call TRBJ2-7, with 8 bases that match TRBD1. Trimming cost V 5 bases and J 3 bases; bases outside gene matches: 6. The CDR3 runs 14 residues. Looked up from germline, CDR1 is SEHNR and CDR2 is FQNEAQ (reference sequence). The CDR3 sequence: CASSKGQGLYEQYF. The CDR3, as DNA: TGTGCCAGCAGCAAAGGACAGGGCCTCTACGAGCAGTACTTC.

The chain carries TRBV6-6 and TRBJ1-6; D remains unclear. Trimming removed 6 bases at V and 5 bases at J, with 11 bases between. The germline gives CDR1 MNHNY, CDR2 SVGAGI (reference sequence). The CDR3 is 14 amino acids. The CDR3 coding sequence is TGTGCCAGCAGCCACCCCCAGAATAATTCACCCCTCCACTTT. Protein sequence: CASSHPQNNSPLHF.

Turning to this clone: At the DNA level, this CDR3 is encoded by other sequences in the same sample as well. The chain recombines TRBV5-4 with TRBJ2-7; D gene ambiguous. CDR3 size: 11 residues. The germline gives CDR1 SGHNT, CDR2 YYREEE (reference sequence). Between the trimmed V and J ends, which lost 3 bases and 4 bases, there was a span of 5 bases. CDR3 DNA: TGTGCCAGCAGCTCGTCGTACGAGCAGTACTTC. Protein sequence: CASSSSYEQYF. Together with reference TRBV5-4 and TRBJ2-7, the CDR3 gives the full variable domain: ETGVTQSPTHLIKTRGQQVTLRCSSQSGHNTVSWYQQALGQGPQFIFQYYREEENGRGNFPPRFSGLQFPNYSSELNVNALELDDSALYLCASSSSYEQYFGPGTRLTVT.

This clone was found once. V and J are TRBV2 and TRBJ2-5; 13 nucleotides agree with TRBD2. This CDR3 has 16 amino acids. Germline assignment: CDR1 SNHLY and CDR2 FYNNEI. The J segment lost 4 bases and the V segment lost 5 bases, leaving 7 bases of the junction unmatched. CDR3 DNA sequence: TGTGCCAGCAGTACGGAACTAGCGGGAGGGGGAGAGACCCAGTACTTC. Protein sequence: CASSTELAGGGETQYF.

The V call is TRBV30, the J call TRBJ1-1, with D hard to call. Germline values: CDR1 GTSNPN, CDR2 SVGIG (reference sequence). This CDR3 comprises 12 residues. V was cut by 7 bases and J by 0 bases, with 9 bases left in between. DNA for the CDR3: TGTGCCTCTAGATTCGTGAACACTGAAGCTTTCTTT. Protein product: CASRFVNTEAFF.

To note about this clone: Other DNA sequences from this sample encode an identical CDR3 as well. V gene TRBV4-1 combines with J gene TRBJ2-3, with TRBD2 identical over 10 bases. The CDR3 totals 17 residues. V trimming: 2 bases; J trimming: 0 bases; junction bases outside the gene matches: 5. From germline, CDR1 is MGHRA and CDR2 YSYEKL. In nucleotides, the CDR3 is TGCGCCAGCAGCCAACGTAGCGGGGGGACTAGCACAGATACGCAGTATTTT. Amino acids: CASSQRSGGTSTDTQYF.

The rearrangement links TRBV7-9 to TRBJ1-4; no reliable D call. From germline, CDR1 is SEHNR and CDR2 FQNEAQ (reference sequence). V was clipped by 5 bases and J by 0 bases, with 10 bases between them. This CDR3 comprises 15 residues. The CDR3 region is CASSALSTTNEKLFF. Written as DNA, the CDR3 is TGTGCCAGCAGCGCGCTTTCGACAACTAATGAAAAACTGTTTTTT.

The gene calls are TRBV7-2 and TRBJ2-1; D gene ambiguous. Germline assignment: CDR1 SGHTA and CDR2 FQGNSA. The V end was cut by 8 bases, the J end by 5 bases, with 4 bases between. The CDR3 contains 10 residues. CDR3 sequence reads: CASGHNEQFF. Written as DNA, the CDR3 is TGTGCCAGCGGCCACAATGAGCAGTTCTTC.

The rearrangement joins TRBV5-4 to TRBJ2-5; 7 positions agree with TRBD1. Per germline, CDR1 SGHNT and CDR2 YYREEE (reference sequence). The CDR3 is 14 residues long. J was trimmed by 2 bases and V by 1 base; bases with no gene match: 2. The CDR3 region has the DNA TGTGCCAGCAGCTTGAGACAGGGTCAAGAGACCCAGTACTTC. Its protein product is CASSLRQGQETQYF. Full variable domain (outside the CDR3, taken from reference TRBV5-4 and TRBJ2-5): ETGVTQSPTHLIKTRGQQVTLRCSSQSGHNTVSWYQQALGQGPQFIFQYYREEENGRGNFPPRFSGLQFPNYSSELNVNALELDDSALYLCASSLRQGQETQYFGPGTRLLVL.

The V gene is TRBV27, the J gene TRBJ1-6, with D possibly being TRBD1 (5 bases). Germline assignment: CDR1 MNHEY and CDR2 SMNVEV (reference sequence). This CDR3 has 15 amino acids. V lost 3 bases to trimming and J lost 8 bases, with 14 bases between them. CDR3 amino acids: CASSFFRGVDSPLHF. CDR3 DNA sequence: TGTGCCAGCAGTTTTTTCCGGGGGGTCGATTCACCCCTCCACTTT.

There are a few counts of this clone. This sequence joins TRBV28 and TRBJ1-2; TRBD1 agrees at 8 bases. The ends lost 9 bases at V and 5 bases at J; junction bases unmatched: 14. CDR1 is MDHEN and CDR2 is SYDVKM in the germline V gene. This CDR3 contains 15 residues. CDR3 nucleotides: TGTGCCAGTTCCCGCGACAGGGGACGACCTTATGGCTACACCTTC. Amino acids: CASSRDRGRPYGYTF.